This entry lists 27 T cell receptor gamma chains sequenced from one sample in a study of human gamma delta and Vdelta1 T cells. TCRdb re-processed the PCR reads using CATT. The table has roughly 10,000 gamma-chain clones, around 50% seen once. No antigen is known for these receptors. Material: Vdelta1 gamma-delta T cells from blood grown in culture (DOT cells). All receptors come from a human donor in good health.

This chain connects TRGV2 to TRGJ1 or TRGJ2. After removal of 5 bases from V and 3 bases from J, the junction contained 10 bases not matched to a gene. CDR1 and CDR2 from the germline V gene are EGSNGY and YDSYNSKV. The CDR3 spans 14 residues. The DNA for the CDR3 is TGTGCCACCTGGGTCCTTGCAACTTATTATAAGAAACTCTTT. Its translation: CATWVLATYYKKLF.

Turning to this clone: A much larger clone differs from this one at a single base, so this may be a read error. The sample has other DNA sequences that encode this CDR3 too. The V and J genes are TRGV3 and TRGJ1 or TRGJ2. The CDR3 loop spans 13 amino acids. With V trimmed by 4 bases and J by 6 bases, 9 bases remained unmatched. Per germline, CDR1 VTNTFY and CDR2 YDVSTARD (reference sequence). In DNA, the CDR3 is TGTGCCACCTGGGATAGGCTTGGTTATAAGAAACTCTTT. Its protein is CATWDRLGYKKLF.

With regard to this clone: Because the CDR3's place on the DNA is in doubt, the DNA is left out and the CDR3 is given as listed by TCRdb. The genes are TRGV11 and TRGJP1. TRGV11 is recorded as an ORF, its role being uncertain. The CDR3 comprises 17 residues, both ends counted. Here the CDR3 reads CTTVPAGGYTTGWFKIF.

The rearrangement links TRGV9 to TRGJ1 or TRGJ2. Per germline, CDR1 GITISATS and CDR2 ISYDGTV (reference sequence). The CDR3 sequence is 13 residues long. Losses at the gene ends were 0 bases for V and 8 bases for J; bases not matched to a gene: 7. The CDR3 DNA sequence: TGTGCCTTGTGGGAGGTGCTCCCGGATAAGAAACTCTTT. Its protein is CALWEVLPDKKLF.

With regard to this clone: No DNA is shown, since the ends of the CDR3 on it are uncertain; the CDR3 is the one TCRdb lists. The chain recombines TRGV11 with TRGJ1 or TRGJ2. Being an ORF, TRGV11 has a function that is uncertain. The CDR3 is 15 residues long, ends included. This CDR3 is CTTVPAGLGPSGKLF.

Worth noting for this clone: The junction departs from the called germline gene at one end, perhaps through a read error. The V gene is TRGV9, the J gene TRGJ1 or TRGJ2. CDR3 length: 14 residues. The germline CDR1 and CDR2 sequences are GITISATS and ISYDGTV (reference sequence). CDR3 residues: CALLEVTDYYKKLF. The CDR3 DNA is TGTGCCTTGTTGGAGGTGACGGATTATTATAAGAAACTCTTT.

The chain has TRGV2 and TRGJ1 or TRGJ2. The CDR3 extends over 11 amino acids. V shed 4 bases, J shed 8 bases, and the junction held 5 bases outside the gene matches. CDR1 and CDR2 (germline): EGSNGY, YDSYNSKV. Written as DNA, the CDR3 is TGTGCCACCTGGGATCGGCATAAGAAACTCTTT. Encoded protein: CATWDRHKKLF.

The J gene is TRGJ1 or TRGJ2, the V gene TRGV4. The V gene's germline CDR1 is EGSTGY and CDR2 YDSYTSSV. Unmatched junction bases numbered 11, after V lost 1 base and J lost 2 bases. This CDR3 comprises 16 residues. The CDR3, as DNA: TGTGCCACCTGGGATGGTAAGGTTGTGGATTATTATAAGAAACTCTTT. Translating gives CATWDGKVVDYYKKLF.

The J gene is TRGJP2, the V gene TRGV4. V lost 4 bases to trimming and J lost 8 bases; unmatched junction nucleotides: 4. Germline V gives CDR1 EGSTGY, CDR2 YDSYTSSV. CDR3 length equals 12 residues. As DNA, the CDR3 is TGTGCCACCTGGGAGGAGGATTGGATCAAGACGTTT. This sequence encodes CATWEEDWIKTF.

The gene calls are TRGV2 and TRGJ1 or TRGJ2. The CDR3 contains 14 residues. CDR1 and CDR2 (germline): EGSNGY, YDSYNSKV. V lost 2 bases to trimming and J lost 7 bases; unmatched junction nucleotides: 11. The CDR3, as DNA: TGTGCCACCTGGGACGAACCCCGGGCCTATAAGAAACTCTTT. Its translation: CATWDEPRAYKKLF.

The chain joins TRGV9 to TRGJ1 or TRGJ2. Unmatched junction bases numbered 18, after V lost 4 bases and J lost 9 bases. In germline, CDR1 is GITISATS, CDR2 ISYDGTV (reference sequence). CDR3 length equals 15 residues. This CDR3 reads CALWDTSIRRLKKLF. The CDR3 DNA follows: TGTGCCTTGTGGGACACCTCTATTAGGAGACTTAAGAAACTCTTT.

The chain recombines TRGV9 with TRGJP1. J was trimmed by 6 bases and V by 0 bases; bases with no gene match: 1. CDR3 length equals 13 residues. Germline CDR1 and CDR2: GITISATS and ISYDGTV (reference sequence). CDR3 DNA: TGTGCCTTGTGGGAGGTGTCTGGTTGGTTCAAGATATTT. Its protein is CALWEVSGWFKIF.

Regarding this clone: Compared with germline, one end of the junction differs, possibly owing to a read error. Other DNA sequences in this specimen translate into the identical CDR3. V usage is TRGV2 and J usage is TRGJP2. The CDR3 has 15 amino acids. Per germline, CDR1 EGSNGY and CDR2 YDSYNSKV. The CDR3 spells CATWDGRGSDWIKTF. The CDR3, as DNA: TGCGCCACCTGGGACGGGCGAGGTAGTGATTGGATCAAGACGTTT.

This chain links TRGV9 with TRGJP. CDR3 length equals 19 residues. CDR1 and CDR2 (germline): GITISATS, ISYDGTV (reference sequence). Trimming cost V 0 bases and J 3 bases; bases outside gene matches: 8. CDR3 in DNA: TGTGCCTTGTGGGAGGTGCTCTCGACGCAAGAGTTGGGCAAAAAAATCAAGGTATTT. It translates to CALWEVLSTQELGKKIKVF.

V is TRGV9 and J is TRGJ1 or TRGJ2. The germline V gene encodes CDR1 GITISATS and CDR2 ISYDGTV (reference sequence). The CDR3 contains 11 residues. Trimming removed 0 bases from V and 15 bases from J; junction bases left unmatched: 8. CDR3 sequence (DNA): TGTGCCTTGTGGGAGGTGCAGGGAGTACTCTTT. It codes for CALWEVQGVLF.

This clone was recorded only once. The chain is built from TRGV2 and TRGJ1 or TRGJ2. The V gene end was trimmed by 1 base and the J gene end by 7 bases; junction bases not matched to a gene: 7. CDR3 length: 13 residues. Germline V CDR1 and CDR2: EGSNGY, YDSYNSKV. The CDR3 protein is CATWDGLLYKKLF. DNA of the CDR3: TGTGCCACCTGGGACGGACTTTTATATAAGAAACTCTTT.

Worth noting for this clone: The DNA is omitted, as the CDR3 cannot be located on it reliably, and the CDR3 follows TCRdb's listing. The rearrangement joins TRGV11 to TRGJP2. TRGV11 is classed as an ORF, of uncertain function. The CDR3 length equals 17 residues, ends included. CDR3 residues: CTTVPAGCGSSDWIKTF.

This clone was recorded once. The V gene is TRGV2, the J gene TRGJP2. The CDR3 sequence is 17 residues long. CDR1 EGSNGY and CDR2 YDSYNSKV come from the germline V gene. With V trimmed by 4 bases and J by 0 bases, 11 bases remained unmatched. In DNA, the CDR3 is TGTGCCACCTGGGATAGTCCCCTTTATAGTAGTGATTGGATCAAGACGTTT. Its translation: CATWDSPLYSSDWIKTF.

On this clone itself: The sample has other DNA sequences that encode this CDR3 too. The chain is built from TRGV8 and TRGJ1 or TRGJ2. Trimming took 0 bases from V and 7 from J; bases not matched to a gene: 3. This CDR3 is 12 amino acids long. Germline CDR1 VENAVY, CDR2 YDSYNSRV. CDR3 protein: CATWDRPYKKLF. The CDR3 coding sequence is TGTGCCACCTGGGATAGGCCCTATAAGAAACTCTTT.

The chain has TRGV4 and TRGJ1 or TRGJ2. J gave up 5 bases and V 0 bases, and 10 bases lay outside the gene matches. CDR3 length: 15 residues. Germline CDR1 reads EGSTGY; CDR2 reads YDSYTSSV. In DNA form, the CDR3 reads TGTGCCACCTGGGATGGGCGTTCGTCGAATTATAAGAAACTCTTT. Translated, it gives CATWDGRSSNYKKLF.

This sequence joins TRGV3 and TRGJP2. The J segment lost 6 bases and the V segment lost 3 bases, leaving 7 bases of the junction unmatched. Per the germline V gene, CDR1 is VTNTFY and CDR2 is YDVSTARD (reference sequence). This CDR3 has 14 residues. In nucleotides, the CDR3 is TGTGCCACCTGGGACCCCGAGGGTGATTGGATCAAGACGTTT. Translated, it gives CATWDPEGDWIKTF.

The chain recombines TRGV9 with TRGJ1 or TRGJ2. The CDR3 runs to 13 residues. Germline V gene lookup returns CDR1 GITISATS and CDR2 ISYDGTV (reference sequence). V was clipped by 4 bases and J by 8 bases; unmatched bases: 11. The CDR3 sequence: CALWDLGPHKKLF. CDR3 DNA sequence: TGTGCCTTGTGGGATTTAGGACCGCATAAGAAACTCTTT.

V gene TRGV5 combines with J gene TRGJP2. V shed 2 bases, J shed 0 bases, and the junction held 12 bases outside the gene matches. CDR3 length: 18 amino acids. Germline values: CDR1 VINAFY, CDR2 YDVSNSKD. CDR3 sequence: CATWDTGGTYSSDWIKTF. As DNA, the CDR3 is TGTGCCACCTGGGACACGGGGGGTACATATAGTAGTGATTGGATCAAGACGTTT.

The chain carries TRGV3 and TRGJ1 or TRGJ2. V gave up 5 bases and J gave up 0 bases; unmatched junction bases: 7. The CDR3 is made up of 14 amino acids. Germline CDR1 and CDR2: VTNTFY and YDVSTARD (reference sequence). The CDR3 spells CATWARGNYYKKLF. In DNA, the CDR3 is TGTGCCACCTGGGCGCGTGGGAATTATTATAAGAAACTCTTT.

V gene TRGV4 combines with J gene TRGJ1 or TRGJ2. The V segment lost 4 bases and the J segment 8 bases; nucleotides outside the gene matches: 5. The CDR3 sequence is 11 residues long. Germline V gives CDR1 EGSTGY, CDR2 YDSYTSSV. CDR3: CATWDKDKKLF. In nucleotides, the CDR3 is TGTGCCACCTGGGACAAAGATAAGAAACTCTTT.

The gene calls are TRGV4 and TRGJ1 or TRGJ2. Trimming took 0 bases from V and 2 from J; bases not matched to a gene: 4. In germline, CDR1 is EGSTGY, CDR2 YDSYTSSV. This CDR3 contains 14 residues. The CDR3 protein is CATWDGFYYYKKLF. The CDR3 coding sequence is TGTGCCACCTGGGATGGGTTTTATTATTATAAGAAACTCTTT.

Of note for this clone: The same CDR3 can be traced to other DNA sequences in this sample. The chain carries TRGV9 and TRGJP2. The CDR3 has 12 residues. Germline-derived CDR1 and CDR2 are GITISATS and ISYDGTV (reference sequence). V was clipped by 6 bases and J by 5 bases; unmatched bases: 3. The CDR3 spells CALWSSDWIKTF. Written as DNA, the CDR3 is TGTGCCTTGTGGTCAAGTGATTGGATCAAGACGTTT.